The sequence of this T cell receptor beta chain was determined in a study of T cell responses to AZD1222 COVID-19 vaccine. In this sample, this clone turned up once. Here immunoSEQ multiplex PCR was the method, and the copy in TCRdb shows in-frame clones only, minus some. Of approximately 140,000 clones listed, more than 85% were seen once; the top ten hold more than 3%. This clonotype was obtained from an adult who received the AZD1222 COVID-19 vaccine. The material sequenced was peripheral blood, taken 28 days after the second AZD1222 dose.

For the CDR3, the DNA is TGTGCCAGCAGTGACTCTACACAGGGCACAGATACGCAGTATTTT. Amino acids: CASSDSTQGTDTQYF. The chain recombines TRBV6-4 with TRBJ2-3, with D possibly matching TRBD1 (5 bases). CDR1 and CDR2 from the germline V gene are MRHNA and SNTAGT. V was cut by 0 bases and J by 1 base, with 8 bases left in between. This CDR3 region has 15 residues.